The sample holds many counts of the clone carrying this TCR beta chain. One entry per CDR3 protein, called by TCRdb with MiXCR from the 5' RACE reads. The sample yields approximately 250,000 distinct CDR3 sequences, 6.5% seen once. This sample is drawn from a study of identical twins. The CDR3 length is 15 residues. Germline V lookup: CDR1 LGHNA, CDR2 YSLEER. Trimming took off 4 bases at V and 0 bases at J, with 10 bases between the two ends. These sequences were also reported in another study, on T cells expressing NK-cell markers. That investigation notes: These clonotypes also led the CD3+CD56-NKG2C+ fraction in a few donors.

The clonotype comes from a woman aged 18-35 years in good health. V usage is TRBV4-3 and J usage is TRBJ1-3; D remains ambiguous. Sequencing was carried out using CD8+ T cells sorted from blood. CDR3 region: CASSPDGSSGNTIYF. In DNA form, the CDR3 reads TGCGCCAGCAGCCCTGACGGCAGCTCTGGAAACACCATATATTTT.